These 30 T cell receptor beta chains originate from one sample sequenced in a study of blood T cell repertoires in COVID-19. Sequencing was performed with immunoSEQ multiplex PCR; in TCRdb, only in-frame clones are kept and a portion is missing. Of fewer than 45,000 clones in the sample, around four fifths were seen once. Source material: peripheral blood. These receptors were obtained from a man between 60 and 75 years old with COVID-19, enrolled during active disease.

This chain joins TRBV5-1 and TRBJ2-3, with 9 bases fitting TRBD1. CDR3 length: 15 amino acids. CDR1 is SGHRS and CDR2 is YFSETQ in the germline V gene. With 5 bases clipped from V and 3 bases from J, the junction kept 7 bases outside the gene matches. Written as DNA, the CDR3 is TGCGCCAGCAGTTACACAGGGGGCGCGACAGATACGCAGTATTTT. It specifies CASSYTGGATDTQYF. Full variable domain (rest looked up from reference TRBV5-1 and TRBJ2-3): KAGVTQTPRYLIKTRGQQVTLSCSPISGHRSVSWYQQTPGQGLQFLFEYFSETQRNKGNFPGRFSGRQFSNSRSEMNVSTLELGDSALYLCASSYTGGATDTQYFGPGTRLTVL.

V is TRBV2 and J is TRBJ1-3; no clear D. The length of the CDR3 is 16 residues. Trimming took off 6 bases at V and 0 bases at J, with 15 bases between the two ends. The germline V gene has CDR1 SNHLY and CDR2 FYNNEI. CDR3 sequence (DNA): TGTGCCAGCAGCGAGGGAACCGCGAACTCTGGAAACACCATATATTTT. As protein: CASSEGTANSGNTIYF.

The rearrangement uses TRBV28 and TRBJ1-1; 8 bases are shared with TRBD1. CDR1 is MDHEN and CDR2 is SYDVKM in the germline V gene. The CDR3 has 13 residues. Trimming took 9 bases from V and 6 from J; bases not matched to a gene: 9. The CDR3 DNA follows: TGTGCCAGTGAACGACAGGGGCGAGCTGAAGCTTTCTTT. Translation gives CASERQGRAEAFF.

The J gene is TRBJ1-3, the V gene TRBV5-6; D ambiguous. The ends were cut back, 1 base at V and 8 bases at J, with 13 bases in the middle. Per germline, CDR1 SGHDT and CDR2 YYEEEE. CDR3 length: 14 residues. DNA for the CDR3: TGTGCCAGCAGCTTGAGCCCGGCCCAGGACACCATATATTTT. It codes for CASSLSPAQDTIYF.

This rearrangement joins TRBV11-2 to TRBJ2-5; unclear D gene. The germline CDR1 and CDR2 sequences are SGHAT and FQNNGV. With 4 bases removed from V and 13 bases from J, the gap between germline ends came to 16 bases. CDR3 size: 12 residues. CDR3 protein: CASSSIGQVLYF. The CDR3 region has the DNA TGTGCCAGCAGCTCGATCGGTCAGGTTCTGTACTTC. Full variable domain (remainder filled in from reference TRBV11-2 and TRBJ2-5): EAGVAQSPRYKIIEKRQSVAFWCNPISGHATLYWYQQILGQGPKLLIQFQNNGVVDDSQLPKDRFSAERLKGVDSTLKIQPAKLEDSAVYLCASSSIGQVLYFGPGTRLLVL.

The chain joins TRBV6-5 to TRBJ2-1; 9 nucleotides match TRBD2. The CDR3 is made up of 15 amino acids. Germline V lookup: CDR1 MNHEY, CDR2 SVGAGI. The V gene end was trimmed by 6 bases and the J gene end by 3 bases; junction bases not matched to a gene: 6. The chain's CDR3 is CASRSQAGGYNEQFF. CDR3 sequence (DNA): TGTGCCAGCAGGTCCCAAGCGGGAGGCTACAATGAGCAGTTCTTC.

The sample holds one count of this clone. The CDR3 is CASSSRGRSNNEQFF. DNA of the CDR3: TGTGCCAGCAGCTCTCGCGGGAGGTCTAACAATGAGCAGTTCTTC. The J gene is TRBJ2-1, the V gene TRBV5-4; 8 bases are a match to TRBD2. The germline CDR1 and CDR2 sequences are SGHNT and YYREEE (reference sequence). V lost 3 bases and J lost 5; bases outside the gene matches: 7. There are 15 residues in the CDR3.

This chain uses TRBV7-2 with TRBJ2-3; no firm D call. Germline CDR1 and CDR2: SGHTA and FQGNSA. The CDR3 contains 13 residues. The V and J ends lost 2 bases and 4 bases respectively, with 7 bases between them. The CDR3 DNA reads TGTGCCAGCAGCTTACCCGGGTCAGATACGCAGTATTTT. Translation gives CASSLPGSDTQYF.

The chain uses TRBV7-2 and TRBJ2-7; D uncertain. Germline V lookup: CDR1 SGHTA, CDR2 FQGNSA. The CDR3 runs to 13 residues. V lost 5 bases to trimming and J lost 6 bases, with 14 bases between them. The CDR3: CASSLFKSIEQYF. The CDR3 DNA follows: TGTGCCAGCAGCCTCTTTAAGAGCATCGAGCAGTACTTC.

The chain joins TRBV2 to TRBJ1-5; D perhaps matches TRBD1 (6 bases). Trimming cost V 6 bases and J 1 base, with 19 bases left between them. The CDR3 length is 17 residues. The V gene's germline CDR1 is SNHLY and CDR2 FYNNEI. The CDR3: CASSRLGGGGSNQPQHF. As DNA, the CDR3 is TGTGCCAGCAGCCGGTTAGGCGGGGGCGGCAGCAATCAGCCCCAGCATTTT.

The chain is built from TRBV28 and TRBJ1-2; 9 nucleotides align to TRBD1. Trimming removed 7 bases from V and 8 bases from J; junction bases left unmatched: 11. Germline V lookup: CDR1 MDHEN, CDR2 SYDVKM. The CDR3 sequence is 14 residues long. CDR3 protein: CASIQQGAYRGYTF. The CDR3 DNA reads as TGTGCCAGCATCCAACAGGGGGCCTACCGGGGCTACACCTTC.

V gene TRBV15 combines with J gene TRBJ1-2; 8 bases map to TRBD1. The V segment lost 5 bases and the J segment 8 bases; nucleotides outside the gene matches: 7. The CDR3 is 13 residues long. Germline CDR1 is LNHNV and CDR2 is YYDKDF (reference sequence). The CDR3 loop reads CATSARTGQGYTF. CDR3 nucleotides: TGTGCCACCAGCGCCAGGACAGGGCAGGGCTACACCTTC.

This clone was seen only a few times. The chain joins TRBV10-2 to TRBJ1-6; 8 bases are a match to TRBD1. This CDR3 contains 16 residues. The germline V gene has CDR1 WSHSY and CDR2 SAAADI. The trim removed 6 bases at V and 7 bases at J, leaving 11 bases unmatched. CDR3 bases: TGCGCCAGCAGCCCTCTCACAGGGGGACGAAATTCACCCCTCCACTTT. As protein: CASSPLTGGRNSPLHF.

DNA of the CDR3: TGTGCCAGCAGCTTAGGAGGTGCGGGGCAGCCCCAGCATTTT. This encodes CASSLGGAGQPQHF. This chain links TRBV13 with TRBJ1-5, with D unclear. CDR1 is PRHDT, CDR2 FYEKMQ, per germline (reference sequence). This CDR3 is 14 amino acids long. V shed 0 bases and J shed 7 bases, with 10 bases lying between them.

This clone was seen just once. The V call is TRBV3-1 (or the pseudogene TRBV3-2), the J call TRBJ2-2; 14 bases align to TRBD2. This CDR3 has 15 residues. CDR1 and CDR2 (germline): LGHDT, YNNKEL (reference sequence). The ends lost 6 bases at V and 5 bases at J; junction bases unmatched: 2. The CDR3 DNA reads as TGTGCCAGCAGGGGGACTAGCGGGAGTACCGGGGAGCTGTTTTTT. It codes for CASRGTSGSTGELFF.

The chain carries TRBV3-1 (or the pseudogene TRBV3-2) and TRBJ2-4; 7 bases match TRBD2. Trimming at V came to 6 bases and at J to 0 bases, leaving 2 bases not matched to a gene. The CDR3 is 14 residues long. Germline lookup yields CDR1 LGHDT and CDR2 YNNKEL (reference sequence). This CDR3 is CASSGGVAKNIQYF. CDR3 DNA sequence: TGTGCCAGCAGTGGGGGGGTAGCCAAAAACATTCAGTACTTC.

CDR3 protein: CASSFNTNTGELFF. The CDR3 coding sequence is TGCGCCAGCAGCTTTAACACGAACACCGGGGAGCTGTTTTTT. The chain is built from TRBV5-1 and TRBJ2-2; D call uncertain. Trimming took off 2 bases at V and 0 bases at J, with 5 bases between the two ends. The CDR3 totals 14 residues. Germline loops: CDR1 SGHRS, CDR2 YFSETQ.

J is TRBJ2-7 and V is TRBV30, with 8 nucleotides matching TRBD2. V lost 1 base, J lost 4 bases, and 12 bases stayed unmatched. Germline CDR1 reads GTSNPN; CDR2 reads SVGIG (reference sequence). The CDR3 covers 16 residues. The CDR3 spells CAWSAPLEAGEYEQYF. The DNA of the CDR3 is TGTGCCTGGAGTGCCCCCCTCGAAGCGGGAGAATACGAGCAGTACTTC.

This sequence joins TRBV6-6 and TRBJ2-5; D call uncertain. The CDR3 contains 11 residues. CDR1 is MNHNY, CDR2 SVGAGI, per germline (reference sequence). Trimming left V 5 bases short and J 5 bases short, with 6 bases between. The CDR3: CASSPEETQYF. CDR3 nucleotides: TGTGCCAGCAGTCCCGAGGAGACCCAGTACTTC.

This rearrangement joins TRBV5-6 to TRBJ2-5, with 9 nucleotides matching TRBD2. Germline assignment: CDR1 SGHDT and CDR2 YYEEEE. CDR3 length: 16 amino acids. V lost 5 bases, J lost 5 bases, and 13 bases stayed unmatched. In DNA, the CDR3 is TGTGCCAGCAGTCGAATTGGGCGGCGGGAGGGCGAGACCCAGTACTTC. It yields the protein CASSRIGRREGETQYF. Full variable domain (rest looked up from reference TRBV5-6 and TRBJ2-5): DAGVTQSPTHLIKTRGQQVTLRCSPKSGHDTVSWYQQALGQGPQFIFQYYEEEERQRGNFPDRFSGHQFPNYSSELNVNALLLGDSALYLCASSRIGRREGETQYFGPGTRLLVL.

This sequence joins TRBV4-3 and TRBJ2-1, with unresolved D. Trimming removed 0 bases at V and 7 bases at J, with 13 bases between. CDR1 LGHNA and CDR2 YSLEER come from the germline V gene. This CDR3 has 15 residues. The CDR3 is CASSQERRLGNEQFF. The CDR3 nucleotides read TGCGCCAGCAGCCAAGAACGGAGACTTGGGAATGAGCAGTTCTTC.

The genes are TRBV30 and TRBJ2-7, with 7 bases identical to TRBD2. J was trimmed by 8 bases and V by 5 bases; bases with no gene match: 9. Germline assignment: CDR1 GTSNPN and CDR2 SVGIG (reference sequence). The CDR3 is 12 amino acids. CDR3: CAWGGDLRKQYF. The CDR3 nucleotides are TGTGCCTGGGGGGGGGACTTAAGGAAGCAGTACTTC.

The genes are TRBV7-2 and TRBJ1-1; weak D call: TRBD1 (6 bases). V lost 1 base and J lost 4, with 13 bases in between. Looked up from germline, CDR1 is SGHTA and CDR2 is FQGNSA. The CDR3 runs 15 residues. CDR3 DNA sequence: TGTGCCAGCAGCTTAGAGACAGGCCGGTCCACTGAAGCTTTCTTT. It codes for CASSLETGRSTEAFF.

The genes are TRBV29-1 and TRBJ1-5, with D perhaps matching TRBD1 (5 bases). V shed 6 bases and J shed 3 bases, with 18 bases lying between them. The germline V gene encodes CDR1 SQVTM and CDR2 ANQGSEA. The CDR3 runs to 15 residues. This chain's CDR3 is CSVLVGGSINQPQHF. In DNA, the CDR3 is TGCAGCGTACTTGTTGGGGGGAGTATCAATCAGCCCCAGCATTTT.

Comment on this clone: The junction departs from the called germline gene at one end, perhaps through a read error. The V and J genes are TRBV5-1 and TRBJ2-7, with D uncertain. Germline V lookup: CDR1 SGHRS, CDR2 YFSETQ. The CDR3 has 15 residues. CDR3 residues: CASGFGNTESYEQYF. The CDR3 DNA sequence: TGCGCCAGCGGCTTTGGTAACACGGAGTCCTACGAGCAGTACTTC. Variable domain in full (rest from reference TRBV5-1 and TRBJ2-7): KAGVTQTPRYLIKTRGQQVTLSCSPISGHRSVSWYQQTPGQGLQFLFEYFSETQRNKGNFPGRFSGRQFSNSRSEMNVSTLELGDSALYLCASGFGNTESYEQYFGPGTRLTVT.

V usage is TRBV6-5 and J usage is TRBJ1-2, with D perhaps TRBD1 (6 bases). Germline-derived CDR1 and CDR2 are MNHEY and SVGAGI. This CDR3 spans 13 amino acids. Trimming left V 6 bases short and J 4 bases short, with 12 bases between. The chain's CDR3 is CASSQQGVYGYTF. CDR3 sequence (DNA): TGTGCCAGCAGCCAACAGGGAGTCTATGGCTACACCTTC.

The chain recombines TRBV5-8 with TRBJ1-1; 10 bases are a match to TRBD1. The CDR3 is 15 residues long. The ends lost 5 bases at V and 3 bases at J; junction bases unmatched: 7. CDR1 and CDR2 from the germline V gene are SGHTS and YDEGEE. For the CDR3, the DNA is TGTGCCAGCAGTCCGGGACAGGGGTACGACACTGAAGCTTTCTTT. Its translation is CASSPGQGYDTEAFF.

The genes are TRBV11-2 and TRBJ1-6, with D unresolved. The CDR3 has 15 amino acids. The germline CDR1 and CDR2 sequences are SGHAT and FQNNGV. V was clipped by 5 bases and J by 12 bases, with 20 bases between them. The CDR3 protein is CASSRLIVLGGPLHF. CDR3 nucleotides: TGTGCCAGCAGCCGCCTGATTGTATTGGGAGGACCCCTCCACTTT.

This chain joins TRBV6-5 and TRBJ2-3; TRBD2 matches 7 bases. CDR1 and CDR2 (germline): MNHEY, SVGAGI. Unmatched junction bases numbered 2, after V lost 11 bases and J lost 0 bases. The CDR3 is made up of 12 amino acids. The CDR3: CAGEGSTDTQYF. In DNA, the CDR3 is TGTGCCGGGGAGGGGAGCACAGATACGCAGTATTTT.

This chain joins TRBV4-2 and TRBJ1-5, with 9 bases aligning to TRBD1. The CDR3 is made up of 16 amino acids. From germline, CDR1 is LGHNA and CDR2 YNFKEQ. The V gene end was trimmed by 2 bases and the J gene end by 4 bases; junction bases not matched to a gene: 6. Here the CDR3 DNA reads TGTGCCAGCAGCCAAAAGGGACAGGGCCTTAATCAGCCCCAGCATTTT. Amino acid sequence: CASSQKGQGLNQPQHF.